The source of this TCR beta chain is a study of human CD8 memory T cell subsets. This CDR3 is 15 amino acids long. CDR1 is DFQATT and CDR2 is SNEGSKA in the germline V gene (reference sequence). In regard to this clonotype: No antigen is known for it.

Study findings and constraints: Estimated Chao1 values suggested that diversity was greater among stem-like memory T cells than among precursor exhausted T cells.

Classification as TPEX applied to CCR7+ PD-1+ TIGIT+ early memory CD8+ T cells bearing exhausted-like traits. It was from duplicate vials of roughly 160,000 sorted CD8+ T cells per subset that RNA came. Libraries targeted TCR beta using 5' RACE with UMIs. TCRdb reprocessed the 5' RACE reads, keeping one entry per CDR3 protein, no DNA. Its table lists around 6,300 distinct CDR3 sequences. The receptor was isolated from a human donor in good health. J is TRBJ2-7 and V is TRBV20-1; TCRdb's D call, TRBD2, is unchecked because there is no DNA. The sample taken for sequencing was CD8+ T cells from PBMCs. CDR3 in amino acids: CSARDSSDISYEQYF.